Sequencing of this TCR beta chain was carried out in a study of blood T cell repertoires in COVID-19. About the study: COVID-19 samples collected from the United States, Italy and Spain covered acute and convalescent phases. The cDNA or gDNA used as material had been derived from T cells, B-cell-depleted T cells, or PBMCs.

CDR1 is SGHAT, CDR2 FQNNGV, per germline. The V end lost 5 bases, the J end lost 6 bases, and 17 bases lay between the germline ends. The CDR3 is 15 amino acids. As originally analysed: Amplified reference gene primers provided the basis for estimating nucleated cell counts. The assay was immunoSEQ multiplex PCR, and TCRdb's table has in-frame clones only and misses some. V and J calls plus clone size are reproduced from that table; the DNA served to infer D and trimming. The sample yields about 97,000 clones, about 83% seen once. Material for sequencing was peripheral blood. This receptor was obtained from a human donor in a cohort sampled during active COVID-19. This chain connects TRBV11-2 to TRBJ2-1; D may be TRBD2 (6 bases). As DNA, the CDR3 is TGTGCCAGCAGCCAGCCGCGGGGTAGTTTCAATGAGCAGTTCTTC. The encoded protein is CASSQPRGSFNEQFF.